The 29 T cell receptor beta chains given below trace back to one sample, sequenced in a study of T cell repertoires in cytomegalovirus infection. For these receptors, no antigen is known. MiXCR was run by TCRdb on the reads, yielding one entry per CDR3 protein. The data show about 83,000 distinct CDR3 sequences, more than 20% seen once. This specimen was CD8+ T cells from cultured PBMCs, taken from culture after CMV antigen stimulation. These TCRs come from a human donor in good health (CMV status not recorded). Some clones in this sample may be carry-over from other donors' samples.

CDR3 bases: TGTGCCAGCAGTTACGGGGAATGGGCTGGAAACACCATATATTTT. It is translated as CASSYGEWAGNTIYF. This sequence joins TRBV28 and TRBJ1-3, with D unclear. Germline V gene lookup returns CDR1 MDHEN and CDR2 SYDVKM. The CDR3 is 15 residues long. V lost 4 bases to trimming and J lost 2 bases, with 12 bases between them. Using reference TRBV28 and TRBJ1-3 for the parts outside the CDR3, the full variable domain is DVKVTQSSRYLVKRTGEKVFLECVQDMDHENMFWYRQDPGLGLRLIYFSYDVKMKEKGDIPEGYSVSREKKERFSLILESASTNQTSMYLCASSYGEWAGNTIYFGEGSWLTVV.

A few counts support this clonotype. This chain joins TRBV7-3 and TRBJ1-5; no firm D call. The CDR3 contains 16 residues. Trimming stripped 2 bases from V and 0 bases from J, with 11 bases between. Germline CDR1 reads SGHTA; CDR2 reads FQGTGA. This CDR3 reads CASSLQLSDSNQPQHF. The CDR3 DNA follows: TGTGCCAGCAGCTTACAGCTATCCGATAGCAATCAGCCCCAGCATTTT.

This clonotype was observed a handful of times. This chain links TRBV6-1 with TRBJ1-5, with 9 bases aligning to TRBD1. Trimming at V came to 6 bases and at J to 7 bases, leaving 7 bases not matched to a gene. CDR3 length: 14 residues. Per the germline V gene, CDR1 is MNHNS and CDR2 is SASEGT. The chain's CDR3 is CASRGQGGRQPQHF. The DNA of the CDR3 is TGTGCCAGCAGGGGACAGGGAGGGAGACAGCCCCAGCATTTT.

This clonotype was seen repeatedly, ten times or more. This rearrangement joins TRBV7-9 to TRBJ2-7, with D possibly TRBD2 on 7 matching bases. Trimming pared 5 bases from V and 5 bases from J, leaving 19 bases between. CDR3 length: 15 amino acids. In germline, CDR1 is SEHNR, CDR2 FQNEAQ (reference sequence). The CDR3 DNA follows: TGTGCCAGCAGCAAAGGGGGGGTATTGGCCAACGAGCAGTACTTC. Translating it yields CASSKGGVLANEQYF.

There are a few counts of this clonotype. The chain uses TRBV19 and TRBJ1-1; 7 positions agree with TRBD1. CDR3 length: 17 residues. V lost 0 bases to trimming and J lost 1 base; unmatched junction nucleotides: 8. Germline CDR1 LNHDA, CDR2 SQIVND (reference sequence). CDR3 sequence reads: CASSIEGPRGRNTEAFF. CDR3 sequence (DNA): TGTGCCAGTAGTATAGAGGGGCCAAGGGGGCGGAACACTGAAGCTTTCTTT.

This clonotype was seen at least ten times. The V and J genes are TRBV6-2 or TRBV6-3 and TRBJ2-2; the match to TRBD2 covers 10 bases. The CDR3 loop spans 14 amino acids. The germline V gene has CDR1 MNHEY and CDR2 SVGEGT. Trimming at V came to 6 bases and at J to 5 bases, leaving 3 bases not matched to a gene. CDR3 sequence: CASSLAGETGELFF. CDR3 DNA: TGTGCCAGCAGCCTAGCGGGAGAAACCGGGGAGCTGTTTTTT.

There are a few counts of this clonotype. The chain carries TRBV4-3 and TRBJ1-1; 9 bases line up with TRBD1. The V segment lost 1 base and the J segment 0 bases; nucleotides outside the gene matches: 6. This CDR3 spans 17 amino acids. Germline lookup yields CDR1 LGHNA and CDR2 YSLEER. CDR3 DNA sequence: TGCGCCAGCAGCCAAGGACCGGGACAGGGCATGAACACTGAAGCTTTCTTT. It yields the protein CASSQGPGQGMNTEAFF.

This chain links TRBV6-5 with TRBJ1-1; D is perhaps TRBD1 (5 bases). Germline CDR1 and CDR2: MNHEY and SVGAGI. The CDR3 consists of 14 residues. V was cut by 2 bases and J by 5 bases, with 12 bases left in between. CDR3 bases: TGTGCCAGCAGTTACGGGACCCCGGGGACTGAAGCTTTCTTT. This sequence encodes CASSYGTPGTEAFF.

This clonotype was counted at least ten times. The chain links TRBV6-1 to TRBJ1-5; D gene uncertain. Germline V gene lookup returns CDR1 MNHNS and CDR2 SASEGT. V dropped 2 bases and J dropped 4 bases, with 9 bases sitting between them. There are 14 residues in the CDR3. The CDR3 reads CASSETSRNQPQHF. The CDR3, as DNA: TGTGCCAGCAGTGAAACGTCACGAAATCAGCCCCAGCATTTT.

This clonotype was seen more than once but under ten times. The chain uses TRBV7-6 and TRBJ1-4, with D uncertain. Germline assignment: CDR1 SGHVS and CDR2 FNYEAQ. V lost 4 bases to trimming and J lost 0 bases, with 12 bases between them. This CDR3 region has 16 residues. CDR3 in amino acids: CASSSLTWSTNEKLFF. The DNA of the CDR3 is TGTGCCAGCAGCTCCCTTACGTGGTCAACTAATGAAAAACTGTTTTTT.

This clonotype was seen ten or more times. This chain joins TRBV20-1 and TRBJ1-1; D unresolved. This CDR3 is built from 14 residues. V was trimmed by 0 bases and J by 3 bases, leaving 11 bases between them. The germline CDR1 and CDR2 sequences are DFQATT and SNEGSKA (reference sequence). CDR3 region: CSARDGGGDTEAFF. CDR3 sequence (DNA): TGCAGTGCTAGAGACGGAGGCGGGGACACTGAAGCTTTCTTT.

In its sample, this clonotype was seen once. The chain recombines TRBV5-6 with TRBJ1-4; D may be TRBD1 (5 bases). The V gene lost 3 bases and the J gene lost 4 bases, with 16 bases spanning the gap. The CDR3 totals 16 residues. CDR1 and CDR2 from the germline V gene are SGHDT and YYEEEE. The CDR3 region has the DNA TGTGCCAGCAGCTCGGACAACACCGACTATAATGAAAAACTGTTTTTT. As protein: CASSSDNTDYNEKLFF.

This clonotype was detected a few times. The chain has TRBV20-1 and TRBJ1-5; 7 nucleotides match TRBD1. V lost 4 bases and J lost 1; bases outside the gene matches: 1. The CDR3 totals 13 residues. Germline lookup yields CDR1 DFQATT and CDR2 SNEGSKA (reference sequence). The CDR3 loop is CSATGGSNQPQHF. The CDR3 bases are TGCAGTGCTACAGGGGGAAGCAATCAGCCCCAGCATTTT.

The CDR3 spells CASTRTSGGIADTQYF. The CDR3 DNA reads as TGTGCCAGCACTCGGACTAGCGGGGGAATCGCAGATACGCAGTATTTT. The chain recombines TRBV12-3 or TRBV12-4 with TRBJ2-3; 13 nucleotides align to TRBD2. The V and J ends lost 7 bases and 4 bases, in that order; junction bases with no gene match: 8. CDR3 length equals 16 residues.

This clonotype appeared a few times. This rearrangement joins TRBV25-1 to TRBJ2-1, with a possible D match to TRBD1 (5 bases). The germline V gene has CDR1 MGHDK and CDR2 SYGVNS. V shed 6 bases and J shed 6 bases, with 15 bases lying between them. The length of the CDR3 is 14 residues. CDR3 sequence (DNA): TGTGCCAGCAGCCCCCAGGGTTATGGCAATGAGCAGTTCTTC. Amino acids: CASSPQGYGNEQFF.

The chain links TRBV9 to TRBJ2-2, with 9 bases that match TRBD1. Germline values: CDR1 SGDLS, CDR2 YYNGEE. This CDR3 spans 16 amino acids. After removal of 4 bases from V and 6 bases from J, the junction contained 10 bases not matched to a gene. The CDR3 loop reads CASSSEGQGPPGELFF. The CDR3 DNA reads TGTGCCAGCAGCTCCGAGGGACAGGGCCCCCCCGGGGAGCTGTTTTTT.

The V call is TRBV4-3, the J call TRBJ1-2; the D is unclear. The germline V gene has CDR1 LGHNA and CDR2 YSLEER. V lost 0 bases to trimming and J lost 3 bases, with 17 bases between them. This CDR3 is 17 amino acids long. The CDR3 spells CASSQDWSRGEDYGYTF. In DNA, the CDR3 is TGCGCCAGCAGCCAAGATTGGTCGCGGGGAGAAGACTATGGCTACACCTTC.

The rearrangement joins TRBV19 to TRBJ1-4; possible D gene TRBD1, 5 bases. CDR3 length equals 17 residues. Deletions cut 7 bases from V and 0 bases from J, with 18 bases between. Germline V gene sequence: CDR1 LNHDA, CDR2 SQIVND (reference sequence). Here the CDR3 DNA reads TGTGCCAGTACCGGCAGGGCGACCTTTACAACTAATGAAAAACTGTTTTTT. Residues: CASTGRATFTTNEKLFF.

V and J are TRBV24-1 and TRBJ2-3, with 7 bases fitting TRBD1. The length of the CDR3 is 18 residues. J gave up 0 bases and V 2 bases, and 10 bases lay outside the gene matches. The germline CDR1 and CDR2 sequences are KGHDR and SFDVKD. CDR3 DNA sequence: TGTGCCACCAGTGATTCGAGGGACAGACCTTCTAGCACAGATACGCAGTATTTT. Protein product: CATSDSRDRPSSTDTQYF.

This clonotype occurred many times. The chain is built from TRBV7-8 and TRBJ2-3, with 9 bases aligning to TRBD1. The germline V gene has CDR1 SGHVS and CDR2 FQNEAQ. There are 16 residues in the CDR3. V lost 4 bases and J lost 1; bases outside the gene matches: 6. The CDR3 sequence is CASSSPDRGGTDTQYF. The CDR3 coding sequence is TGTGCCAGCAGCTCGCCGGACAGGGGAGGCACAGATACGCAGTATTTT.

There are many counts of this clonotype. This chain links TRBV28 with TRBJ1-2; D not certain. CDR1 is MDHEN, CDR2 SYDVKM, per germline. There are 17 residues in the CDR3. The V end lost 2 bases, the J end lost 12 bases, and 28 bases lay between the germline ends. The DNA of the CDR3 is TGTGCCAGCAGTTTAAATTCCCTCAGAATACCGGGATCCCCAGACACCTTC. This translates into CASSLNSLRIPGSPDTF.

The V call is TRBV6-6, the J call TRBJ1-5; tentative D call: TRBD1 (6 bases). Germline CDR1 and CDR2: MNHNY and SVGAGI (reference sequence). This CDR3 is 15 amino acids long. V was cut by 5 bases and J by 7 bases, with 18 bases left in between. In DNA form, the CDR3 reads TGTGCCAGCAGTAACAGGGCGGTGGGTCAACAGCCCCAGCATTTT. Protein sequence: CASSNRAVGQQPQHF.

As to this clonotype: Germline is not matched at one junction end, which may reflect a read error. This chain uses TRBV7-8 with TRBJ2-7; the match to TRBD2 covers 7 bases. Germline V gene lookup returns CDR1 SGHVS and CDR2 FQNEAQ. CDR3 length: 14 amino acids. The chain's CDR3 is CAGSLAERENEQYF. Written as DNA, the CDR3 is TGTGCCGGCAGCTTGGCGGAGCGGGAAAACGAGCAGTACTTT.

A word on this clonotype: With a much larger clone just one base away, this may be a read error. The CDR3 does not close with the conserved phenylalanine or tryptophan, likely indicating a read error. V and J are TRBV7-9 and TRBJ1-1, with D uncertain. V was trimmed by 2 bases and J by 4 bases, leaving 8 bases between them. The CDR3 has 13 amino acids. Germline values: CDR1 SEHNR, CDR2 FQNEAQ (reference sequence). CDR3: CASSLLTSTEAFS. CDR3 coding DNA: TGTGCCAGCAGCTTACTTACTAGCACTGAAGCTTTCTCT.

In its sample, this clonotype was seen a few times. The J gene is TRBJ2-7, the V gene TRBV13, with a tentative D call TRBD2 (6 bases). Germline V gene data show CDR1 as PRHDT and CDR2 as FYEKMQ (reference sequence). Trimming took 4 bases from V and 6 from J, leaving 10 bases between them. CDR3 length equals 12 residues. The CDR3 nucleotides are TGTGCCAGCAGCTACGAGGGAGGCGAGCAGTACTTC. Translated, it gives CASSYEGGEQYF. Together with reference TRBV13 and TRBJ2-7, the CDR3 gives the full variable domain: AAGVIQSPRHLIKEKRETATLKCYPIPRHDTVYWYQQGPGQDPQFLISFYEKMQSDKGSIPDRFSAQQFSDYHSELNMSSLELGDSALYFCASSYEGGEQYFGPGTRLTVT.

The chain recombines TRBV4-2 with TRBJ1-2; a weak D match, TRBD1 (5 bases). Germline V gene lookup returns CDR1 LGHNA and CDR2 YNFKEQ. The CDR3 contains 16 residues. The germline V and J ends were trimmed by 0 bases and 4 bases, with 15 bases remaining between them. The CDR3 loop reads CASSQDRQGSIYGYTF. Written as DNA, the CDR3 is TGTGCCAGCAGCCAAGATCGGCAGGGCTCGATCTATGGCTACACCTTC.

Only a few counts were recorded for this clonotype. CDR3 sequence reads: CASTPGALVSPLHF. The CDR3 DNA reads TGTGCCAGCACCCCCGGCGCTCTGGTTTCACCCCTCCACTTT. The chain links TRBV6-2 or TRBV6-3 to TRBJ1-6; no clear D gene. This CDR3 comprises 14 residues. CDR1 is MNHEY, CDR2 SVGEGT, per germline. Trimming cost V 7 bases and J 9 bases, with 16 bases left between them.

The sample holds a few counts of this clonotype. The chain has TRBV10-3 and TRBJ2-7; possible D gene TRBD1, 6 bases. Deletions cut 2 bases from V and 2 bases from J, with 10 bases between. Germline CDR1 ENHRY, CDR2 SYGVKD. The CDR3 sequence is 14 residues long. Here the CDR3 DNA reads TGTGCCATCAGTGAGCCGGACAGTACCTACGAGCAGTACTTC. Translated, it gives CAISEPDSTYEQYF.

Many counts were recorded for this clonotype. The genes are TRBV7-6 and TRBJ2-7; 7 nucleotides line up with TRBD1. The V and J ends lost 1 base and 2 bases, in that order; junction bases with no gene match: 5. CDR3 length equals 15 residues. CDR1 is SGHVS, CDR2 FNYEAQ, per germline. Written as DNA, the CDR3 is TGTGCCAGCAGCTTAGGCCCGGGGACAGCCTACGAGCAGTACTTC. Translation: CASSLGPGTAYEQYF. The variable domain in full, with the rest retrieved from reference TRBV7-6 and TRBJ2-7, is GAGVSQSPRYKVTKRGQDVALRCDPISGHVSLYWYRQALGQGPEFLTYFNYEAQQDKSGLPNDRFSAERPEGSISTLTIQRTEQRDSAMYRCASSLGPGTAYEQYFGPGTRLTVT.